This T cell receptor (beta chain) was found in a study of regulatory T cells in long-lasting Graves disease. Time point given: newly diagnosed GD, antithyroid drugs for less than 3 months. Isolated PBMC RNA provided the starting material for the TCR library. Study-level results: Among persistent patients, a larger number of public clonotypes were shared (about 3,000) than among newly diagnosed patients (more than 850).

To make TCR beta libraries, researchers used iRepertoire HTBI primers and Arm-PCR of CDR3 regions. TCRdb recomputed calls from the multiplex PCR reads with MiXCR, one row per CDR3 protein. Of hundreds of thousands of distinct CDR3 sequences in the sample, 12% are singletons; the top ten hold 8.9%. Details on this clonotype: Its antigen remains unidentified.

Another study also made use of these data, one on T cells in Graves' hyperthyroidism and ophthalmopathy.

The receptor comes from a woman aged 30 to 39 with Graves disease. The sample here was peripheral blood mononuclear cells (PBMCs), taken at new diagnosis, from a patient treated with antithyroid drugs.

CDR3 loop: CATNLAGTGGYNEQFF. The CDR3 DNA sequence: TGTGCCACCAACCTGGCCGGGACAGGGGGCTACAATGAGCAGTTCTTC. The rearrangement joins TRBV6-2 or TRBV6-3 to TRBJ2-1, with 11 bases lining up with TRBD1. This CDR3 has 16 residues. Germline V gene sequence: CDR1 MNHEY, CDR2 SVGEGT. V lost 10 bases to trimming and J lost 3 bases; unmatched junction nucleotides: 11.